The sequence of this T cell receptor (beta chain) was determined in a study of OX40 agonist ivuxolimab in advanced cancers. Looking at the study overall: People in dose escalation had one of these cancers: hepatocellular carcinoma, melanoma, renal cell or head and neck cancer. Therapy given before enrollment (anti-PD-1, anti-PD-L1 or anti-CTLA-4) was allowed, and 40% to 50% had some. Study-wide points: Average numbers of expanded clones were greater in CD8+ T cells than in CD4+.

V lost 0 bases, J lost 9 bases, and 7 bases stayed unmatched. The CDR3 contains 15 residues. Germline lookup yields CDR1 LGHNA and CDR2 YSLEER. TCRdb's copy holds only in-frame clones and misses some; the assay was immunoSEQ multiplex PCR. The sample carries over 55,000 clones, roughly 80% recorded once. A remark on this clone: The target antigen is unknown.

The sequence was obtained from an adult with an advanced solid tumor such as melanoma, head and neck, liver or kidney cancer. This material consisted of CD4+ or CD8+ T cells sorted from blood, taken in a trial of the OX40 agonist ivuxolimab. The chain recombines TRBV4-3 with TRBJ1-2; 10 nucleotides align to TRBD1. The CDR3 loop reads CASSQDVPGQGRYTF. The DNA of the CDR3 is TGCGCCAGCAGCCAAGACGTCCCGGGACAGGGGCGCTACACCTTC.